This TCR beta chain was captured in a study of T cell changes during pregnancy in multiple sclerosis. Generated by immunoSEQ multiplex PCR, the TCRdb table keeps only in-frame clones and is missing some. The table has tens of thousands of clones, under 95% seen once; the top ten hold 3.2%. This clone appeared a single time. Trimming pared 2 bases from V and 5 bases from J, leaving 12 bases between. Germline CDR1 MGHRA, CDR2 YSYEKL. This CDR3 contains 15 residues. This chain uses TRBV4-1 with TRBJ2-2, with a weak D call TRBD2 (5 bases). The TCR sequence derives from a female donor with multiple sclerosis, enrolled in a pregnancy study. Sequencing used CD8+ T cells from peripheral blood mononuclear cells, obtained in the second trimester of pregnancy. Here the CDR3 reads CASSQSGSGTGELFF. The CDR3, as DNA: TGCGCCAGCAGCCAATCCGGGTCGGGGACCGGGGAGCTGTTTTTT.